This TCR beta chain appears in the sequencing data of a study of blood T cell repertoires in COVID-19. Whole-study context: Whether acute or convalescent, the COVID-19 samples came from the United States, Italy and Spain. PBMCs, B-cell-depleted T cells, or T cells provided the cDNA or gDNA that made up the material.

Original methodology: Amplification of reference gene primers provided the estimated nucleated cell counts. Clones were read by immunoSEQ multiplex PCR, and TCRdb kept only the in-frame ones, dropping some. Clone size and the V and J calls come from that table; the DNA yielded D and trimming. The sample shows some 78,000 clones, 89% of them seen only once. Germline V CDR1 and CDR2: SNHLY, FYNNEI. Deletions cut 6 bases from V and 7 bases from J, with 19 bases between. The CDR3 consists of 16 residues. This TCR was sampled from a man aged 65-85 years with active or convalescent COVID-19. Sequenced input: peripheral blood. The rearrangement links TRBV2 to TRBJ1-6; D possibly corresponds to TRBD1 (5 bases). The CDR3 is CASRGHEGRGNSPLHF. CDR3 DNA sequence: TGTGCCAGCAGGGGGCACGAGGGCCGGGGGAATTCACCCCTCCACTTT. The entire variable domain, with the rest obtained from reference TRBV2 and TRBJ1-6, is as follows: EPEVTQTPSHQVTQMGQEVILRCVPISNHLYFYWYRQILGQKVEFLVSFYNNEISEKSEIFDDQFSVERPDGSNFTLKIRSTKLEDSAMYFCASRGHEGRGNSPLHFGNGTRLTVT.